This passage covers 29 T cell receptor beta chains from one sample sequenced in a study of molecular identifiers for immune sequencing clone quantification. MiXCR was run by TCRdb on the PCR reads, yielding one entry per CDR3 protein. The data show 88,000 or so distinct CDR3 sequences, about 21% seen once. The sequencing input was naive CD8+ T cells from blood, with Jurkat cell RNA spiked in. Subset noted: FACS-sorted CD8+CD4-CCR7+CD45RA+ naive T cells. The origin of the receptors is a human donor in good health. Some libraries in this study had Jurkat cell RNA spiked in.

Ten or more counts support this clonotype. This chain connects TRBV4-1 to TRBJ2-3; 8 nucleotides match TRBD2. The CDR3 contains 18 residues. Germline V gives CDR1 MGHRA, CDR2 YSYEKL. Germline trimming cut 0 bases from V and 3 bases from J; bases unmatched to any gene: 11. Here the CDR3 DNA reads TGCGCCAGCAGCCAAGAACGGTTGCGAGCGGGGGTTACAGATACGCAGTATTTT. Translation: CASSQERLRAGVTDTQYF.

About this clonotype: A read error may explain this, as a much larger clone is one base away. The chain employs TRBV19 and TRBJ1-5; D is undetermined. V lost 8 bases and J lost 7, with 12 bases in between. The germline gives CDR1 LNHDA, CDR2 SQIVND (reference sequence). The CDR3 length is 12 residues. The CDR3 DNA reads TGTGCCAGTTCGTTCTCGGGGCAGCCCCAGCATTTT. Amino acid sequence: CASSFSGQPQHF.

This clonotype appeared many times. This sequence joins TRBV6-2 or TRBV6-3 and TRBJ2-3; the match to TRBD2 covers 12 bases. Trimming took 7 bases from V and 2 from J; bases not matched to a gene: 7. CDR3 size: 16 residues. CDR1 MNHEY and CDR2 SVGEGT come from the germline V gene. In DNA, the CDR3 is TGTGCCAGCAAGGATCTAGCGGGAGGGCTCACAGATACGCAGTATTTT. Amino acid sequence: CASKDLAGGLTDTQYF.

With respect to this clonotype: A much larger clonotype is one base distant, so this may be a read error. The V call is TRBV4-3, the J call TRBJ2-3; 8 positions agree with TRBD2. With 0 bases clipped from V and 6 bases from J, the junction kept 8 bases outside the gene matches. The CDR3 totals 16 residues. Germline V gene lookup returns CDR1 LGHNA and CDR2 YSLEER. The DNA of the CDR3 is TGCGCCAGCAGCCAAGATTGGAGCGGGAGAGCCGATACGCAGTATTTT. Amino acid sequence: CASSQDWSGRADTQYF.

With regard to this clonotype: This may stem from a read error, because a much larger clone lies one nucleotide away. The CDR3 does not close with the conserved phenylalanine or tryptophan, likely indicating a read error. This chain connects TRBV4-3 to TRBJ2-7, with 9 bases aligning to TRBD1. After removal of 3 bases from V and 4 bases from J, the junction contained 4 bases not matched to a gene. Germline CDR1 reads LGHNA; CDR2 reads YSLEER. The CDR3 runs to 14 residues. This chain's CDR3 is CASSHGTGRYEQYS. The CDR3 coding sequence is TGCGCCAGCAGCCACGGGACAGGGAGATACGAGCAGTACTCC.

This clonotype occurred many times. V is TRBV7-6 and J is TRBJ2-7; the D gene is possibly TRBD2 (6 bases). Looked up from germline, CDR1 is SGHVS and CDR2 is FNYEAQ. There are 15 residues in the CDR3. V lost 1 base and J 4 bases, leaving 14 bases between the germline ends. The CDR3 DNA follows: TGTGCCAGCAGCTTAGGACCGGGGGACCAATACGAGCAGTACTTC. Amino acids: CASSLGPGDQYEQYF.

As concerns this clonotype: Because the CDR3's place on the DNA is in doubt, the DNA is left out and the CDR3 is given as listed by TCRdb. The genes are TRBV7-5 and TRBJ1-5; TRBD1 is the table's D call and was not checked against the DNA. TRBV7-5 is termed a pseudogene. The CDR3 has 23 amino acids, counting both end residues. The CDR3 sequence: CISVPGAFLWGRPPSVENQPQHF.

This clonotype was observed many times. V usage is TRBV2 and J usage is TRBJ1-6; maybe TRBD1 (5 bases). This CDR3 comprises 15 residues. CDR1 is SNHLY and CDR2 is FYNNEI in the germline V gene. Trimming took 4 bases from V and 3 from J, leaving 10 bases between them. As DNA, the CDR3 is TGTGCCAGCAGTGTGGGGGTTAGCTATAATTCACCCCTCCACTTT. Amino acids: CASSVGVSYNSPLHF.

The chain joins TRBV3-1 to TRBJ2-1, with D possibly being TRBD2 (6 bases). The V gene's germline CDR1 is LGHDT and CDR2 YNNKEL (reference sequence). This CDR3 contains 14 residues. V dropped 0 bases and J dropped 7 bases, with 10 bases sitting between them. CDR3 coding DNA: TGTGCCAGCAGCCAAGATATGGGGAGGAATGAGCAGTTCTTC. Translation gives CASSQDMGRNEQFF.

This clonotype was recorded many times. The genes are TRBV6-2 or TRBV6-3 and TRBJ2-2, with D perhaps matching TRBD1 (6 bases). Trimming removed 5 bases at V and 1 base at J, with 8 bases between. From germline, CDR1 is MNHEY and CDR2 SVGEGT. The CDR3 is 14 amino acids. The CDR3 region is CASSMTGNTGELFF. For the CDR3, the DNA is TGTGCCAGCAGTATGACAGGGAACACCGGGGAGCTGTTTTTT.

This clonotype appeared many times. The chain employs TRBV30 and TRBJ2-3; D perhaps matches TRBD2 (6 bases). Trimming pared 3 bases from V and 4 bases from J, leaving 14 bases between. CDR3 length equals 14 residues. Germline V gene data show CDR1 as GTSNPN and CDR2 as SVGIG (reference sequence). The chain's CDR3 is CAWSSGGGADTQYF. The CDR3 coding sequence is TGTGCCTGGAGCTCCGGAGGAGGGGCAGATACGCAGTATTTT.

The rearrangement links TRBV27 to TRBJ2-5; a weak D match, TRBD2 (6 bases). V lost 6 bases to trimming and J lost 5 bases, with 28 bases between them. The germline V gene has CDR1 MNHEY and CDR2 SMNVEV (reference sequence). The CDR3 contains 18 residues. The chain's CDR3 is CASSFLVRDRFGQETQYF. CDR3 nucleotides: TGTGCCAGCAGCTTCCTCGTGCGGGACCGCTTTGGCCAGGAGACCCAGTACTTC.

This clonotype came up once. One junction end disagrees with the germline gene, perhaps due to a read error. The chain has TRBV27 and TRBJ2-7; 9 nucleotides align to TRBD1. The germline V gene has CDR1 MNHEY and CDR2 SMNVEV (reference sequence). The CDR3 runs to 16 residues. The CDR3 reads CAGSPTGTGSQYEQYF. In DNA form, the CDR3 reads TGTGCCGGCAGTCCCACCGGGACAGGGTCACAGTACGAGCAGTACTTC.

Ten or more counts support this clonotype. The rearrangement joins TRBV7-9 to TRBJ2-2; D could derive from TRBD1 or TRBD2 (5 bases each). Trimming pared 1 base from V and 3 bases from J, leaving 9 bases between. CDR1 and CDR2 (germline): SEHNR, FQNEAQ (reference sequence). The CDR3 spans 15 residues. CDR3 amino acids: CASSLEVGDTGELFF. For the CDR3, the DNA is TGTGCCAGCAGCTTAGAAGTGGGGGACACCGGGGAGCTGTTTTTT.

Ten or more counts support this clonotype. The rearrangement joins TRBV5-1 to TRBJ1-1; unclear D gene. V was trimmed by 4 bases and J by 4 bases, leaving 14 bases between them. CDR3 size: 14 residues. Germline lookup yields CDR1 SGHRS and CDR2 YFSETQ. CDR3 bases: TGCGCCAGCAGCCTGACCACTGGAAGCACTGAAGCTTTCTTT. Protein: CASSLTTGSTEAFF.

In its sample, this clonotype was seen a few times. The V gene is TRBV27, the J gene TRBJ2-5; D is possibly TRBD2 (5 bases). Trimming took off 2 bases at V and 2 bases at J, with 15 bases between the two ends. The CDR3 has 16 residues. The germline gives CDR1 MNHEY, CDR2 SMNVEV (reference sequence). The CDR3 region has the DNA TGTGCCAGCAGTTTACTTTACCGGGGTCGTCAAGAGACCCAGTACTTC. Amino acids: CASSLLYRGRQETQYF.

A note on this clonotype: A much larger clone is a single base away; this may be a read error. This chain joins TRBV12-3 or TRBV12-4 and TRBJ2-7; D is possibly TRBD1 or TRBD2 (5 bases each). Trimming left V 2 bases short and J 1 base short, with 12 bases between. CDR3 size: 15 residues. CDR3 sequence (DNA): TGTGCCAGCAGTTTATCGGGGCGCGATTCCTACGAGCAGTACTTC. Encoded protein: CASSLSGRDSYEQYF.

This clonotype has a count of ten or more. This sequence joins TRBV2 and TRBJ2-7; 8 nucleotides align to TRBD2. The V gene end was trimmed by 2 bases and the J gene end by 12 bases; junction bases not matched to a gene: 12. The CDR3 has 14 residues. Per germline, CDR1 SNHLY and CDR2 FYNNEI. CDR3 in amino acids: CASSEWGGRPERYF. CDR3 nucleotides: TGTGCCAGCAGTGAATGGGGCGGGAGGCCCGAGAGGTACTTC. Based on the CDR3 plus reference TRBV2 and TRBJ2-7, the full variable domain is EPEVTQTPSHQVTQMGQEVILRCVPISNHLYFYWYRQILGQKVEFLVSFYNNEISEKSEIFDDQFSVERPDGSNFTLKIRSTKLEDSAMYFCASSEWGGRPERYFGPGTRLTVT.

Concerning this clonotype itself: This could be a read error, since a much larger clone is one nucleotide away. Here the CDR3 DNA reads TGTGCCAGCAGCCCTAGGACAGCGAACGCTGAAGCTTTCTTT. It specifies CASSPRTANAEAFF. V and J are TRBV6-5 and TRBJ1-1, with D possibly being TRBD1 (6 bases). The germline V gene has CDR1 MNHEY and CDR2 SVGAGI. The CDR3 is 14 residues long.

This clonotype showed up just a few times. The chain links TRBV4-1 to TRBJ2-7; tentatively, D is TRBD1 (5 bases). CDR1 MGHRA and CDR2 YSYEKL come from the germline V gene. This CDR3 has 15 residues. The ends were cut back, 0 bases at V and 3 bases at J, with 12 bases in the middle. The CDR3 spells CASSQDKGALYEQYF. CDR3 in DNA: TGCGCCAGCAGCCAAGATAAAGGGGCCCTCTACGAGCAGTACTTC.

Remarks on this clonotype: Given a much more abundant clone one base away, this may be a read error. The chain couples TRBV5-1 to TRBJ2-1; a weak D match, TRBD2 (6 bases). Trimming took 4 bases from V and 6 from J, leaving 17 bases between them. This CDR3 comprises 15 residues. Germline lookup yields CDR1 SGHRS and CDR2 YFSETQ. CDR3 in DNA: TGCGCCAGCAGCCCATGGGGGGACTGGGGCAATGAGCAGTTCTTC. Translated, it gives CASSPWGDWGNEQFF.

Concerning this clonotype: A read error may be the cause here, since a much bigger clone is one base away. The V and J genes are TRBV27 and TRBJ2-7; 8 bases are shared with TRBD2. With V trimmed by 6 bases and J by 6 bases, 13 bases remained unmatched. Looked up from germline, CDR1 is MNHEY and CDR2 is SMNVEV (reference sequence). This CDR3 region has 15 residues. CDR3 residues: CASRPLAEGPVEQYF. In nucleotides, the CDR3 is TGTGCCAGCAGGCCACTAGCGGAGGGGCCGGTCGAGCAGTACTTC.

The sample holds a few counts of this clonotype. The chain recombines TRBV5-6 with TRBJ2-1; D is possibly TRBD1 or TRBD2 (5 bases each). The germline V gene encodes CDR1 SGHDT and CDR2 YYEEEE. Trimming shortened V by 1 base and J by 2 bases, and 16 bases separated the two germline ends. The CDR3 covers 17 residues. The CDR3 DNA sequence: TGTGCCAGCAGCTTGACCATCGGGGCACCCGCCTACAATGAGCAGTTCTTC. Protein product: CASSLTIGAPAYNEQFF.

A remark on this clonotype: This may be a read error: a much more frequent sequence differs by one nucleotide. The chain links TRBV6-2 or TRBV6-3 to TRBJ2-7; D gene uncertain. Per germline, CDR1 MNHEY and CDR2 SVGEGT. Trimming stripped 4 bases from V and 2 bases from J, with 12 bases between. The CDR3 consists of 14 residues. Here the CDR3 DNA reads TGTGCCAGCAGTTCCCGGACCGACACCTACGAGCAGTACTTC. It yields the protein CASSSRTDTYEQYF.

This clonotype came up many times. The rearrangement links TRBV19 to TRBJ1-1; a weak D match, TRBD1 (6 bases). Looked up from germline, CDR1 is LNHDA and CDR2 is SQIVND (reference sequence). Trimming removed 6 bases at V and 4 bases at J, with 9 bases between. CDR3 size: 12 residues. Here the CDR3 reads CASRQGITEAFF. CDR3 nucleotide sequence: TGTGCCAGTAGACAGGGTATCACTGAAGCTTTCTTT.

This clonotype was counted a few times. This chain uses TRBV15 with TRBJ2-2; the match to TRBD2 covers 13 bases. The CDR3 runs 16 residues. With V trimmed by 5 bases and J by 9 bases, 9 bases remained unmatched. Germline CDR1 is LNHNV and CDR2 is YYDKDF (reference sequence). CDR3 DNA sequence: TGTGCCACCAGCTCAAGGACTAGCGGGGGCCTCAGGGAGCTGTTTTTT. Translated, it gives CATSSRTSGGLRELFF.

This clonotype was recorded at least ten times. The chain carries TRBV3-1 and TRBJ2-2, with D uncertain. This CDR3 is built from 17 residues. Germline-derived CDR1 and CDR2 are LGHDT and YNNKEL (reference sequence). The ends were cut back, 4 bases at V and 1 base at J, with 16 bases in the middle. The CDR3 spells CASSPRSKGLNTGELFF. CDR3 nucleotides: TGTGCCAGCAGCCCACGGAGCAAGGGTCTGAACACCGGGGAGCTGTTTTTT.

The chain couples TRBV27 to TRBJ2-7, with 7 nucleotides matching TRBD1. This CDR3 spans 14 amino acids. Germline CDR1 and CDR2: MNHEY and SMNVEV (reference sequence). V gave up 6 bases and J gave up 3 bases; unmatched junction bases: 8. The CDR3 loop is CASRRGTDRYEQYF. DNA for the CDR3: TGTGCCAGCAGACGTGGGACAGATCGCTACGAGCAGTACTTC.

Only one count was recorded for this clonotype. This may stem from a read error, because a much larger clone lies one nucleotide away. The CDR3 protein is CVSSYRRNTEAFF. The CDR3 coding sequence is TGTGTCAGCAGTTACCGCAGGAACACTGAAGCTTTCTTT. The chain has TRBV6-5 and TRBJ1-1, with no clear D. CDR3 length: 13 amino acids. CDR1 and CDR2 (germline): MNHEY, SVGAGI.